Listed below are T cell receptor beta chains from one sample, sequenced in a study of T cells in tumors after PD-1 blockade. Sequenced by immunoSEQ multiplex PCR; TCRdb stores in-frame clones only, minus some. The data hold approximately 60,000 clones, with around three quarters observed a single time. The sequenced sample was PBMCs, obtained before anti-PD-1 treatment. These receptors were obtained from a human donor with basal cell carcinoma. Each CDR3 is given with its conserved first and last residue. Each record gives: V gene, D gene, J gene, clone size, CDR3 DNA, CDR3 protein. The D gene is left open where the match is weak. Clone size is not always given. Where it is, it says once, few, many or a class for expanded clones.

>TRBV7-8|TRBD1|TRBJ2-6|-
TGTGCCAGCAGCTTAAGACAGGGCTCTGGGGCCAACGTCCTGACTTTC
CASSLRQGSGANVLTF
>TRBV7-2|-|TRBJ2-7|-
TGTGCCAGCAGCTTATCAGTCTTACCAAACTACGAGCAGTACTTC
CASSLSVLPNYEQYF
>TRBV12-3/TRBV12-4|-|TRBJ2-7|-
TGTGCCAGCAGTTCTACAGGGAAAGAGTACTTC
CASSSTGKEYF
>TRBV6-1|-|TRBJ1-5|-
TGTGCCAGCAGTGAGTCAGGGGTCCGAGCTAGACAGCCCCAGCATTTT
CASSESGVRARQPQHF
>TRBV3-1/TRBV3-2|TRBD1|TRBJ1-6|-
TGTGCCAGCACCAGGACAGGGGATTCACCCCTCCACTTT
CASTRTGDSPLHF
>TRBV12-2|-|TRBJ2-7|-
TGTGCAAGTCGCCTCATCGGGACAGGGGGTTCTGCTTTTAGCTACGAGCAGTACTTC
CASRLIGTGGSAFSYEQYF
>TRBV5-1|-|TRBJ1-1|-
TGCGCCAGCAGCTTGGTCTTGGGGAAGAACACTGAAGCTTTCTTT
CASSLVLGKNTEAFF
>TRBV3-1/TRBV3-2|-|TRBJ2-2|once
TGTGCCAGCAGCCAAGATCTAACTAGCTCTAACACCGGGGAGCTGTTTTTT
CASSQDLTSSNTGELFF
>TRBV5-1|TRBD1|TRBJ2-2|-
TGCGCCAGCAGCGGGGACAGGGGGCCTGGCGGGGAGCTGTTTTTT
CASSGDRGPGGELFF
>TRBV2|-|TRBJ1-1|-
TGTGCCAGCAGTAAAGGGACGGAGATGAACACTGAAGCTTTCTTT
CASSKGTEMNTEAFF
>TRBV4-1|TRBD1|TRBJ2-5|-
TGCGCCAGCAGCCAAGGGGGGTCGAGGACAGGGGAAGAAGAGACCCAGTACTTC
CASSQGGSRTGEEETQYF
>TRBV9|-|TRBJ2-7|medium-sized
TGTGCCAGCAGCGTAGGGTCGGGGTCCTACGAGCAGTACTTC
CASSVGSGSYEQYF
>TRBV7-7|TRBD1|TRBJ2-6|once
TGTGCTAGCGGGGGACAGGGGGGCGCTGGGGCCAACGTCCTGACTTTC
CASGGQGGAGANVLTF
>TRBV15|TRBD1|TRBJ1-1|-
TGTGCCACCAGCAGCGGACAGGGAAGGGTGAACACTGAAGCTTTCTTT
CATSSGQGRVNTEAFF
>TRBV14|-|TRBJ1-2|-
TGTGCCAGCAGTTTTACTCCAGCTGCTGGCTACACCTTC
CASSFTPAAGYTF
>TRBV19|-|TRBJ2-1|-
TGTGCCAGTAGTATCCGGACAGAATACAATGAGCAGTTCTTC
CASSIRTEYNEQFF
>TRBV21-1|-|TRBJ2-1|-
TGTGCCAGCAGCAAGAATGGATTCAATGAGCAGTTCTTC
CASSKNGFNEQFF
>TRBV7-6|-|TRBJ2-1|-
TGTGCCAGCAGCTCAGGACTCCTTTTGGTCTCTGAGCAGTTCTTC
CASSSGLLLVSEQFF
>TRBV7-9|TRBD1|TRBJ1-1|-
TGTGCCAGCAGCTCAATCAAGACAGGGGCCGGCACTGAAGCTTTCTTT
CASSSIKTGAGTEAFF
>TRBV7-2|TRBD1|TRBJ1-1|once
TGTGCCAGCAGCCTATTCTTGGGACAGAGGAACACTGAAGCTTTCTTT
CASSLFLGQRNTEAFF
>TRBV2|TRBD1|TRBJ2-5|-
TGTGCCAGCAGTGACGGTGGGACAGGGAAGGTGACCCAGTACTTC
CASSDGGTGKVTQYF
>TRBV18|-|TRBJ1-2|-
TGTGCCAGCTCACCCGACAATAACTATGGCTACACCTTC
CASSPDNNYGYTF
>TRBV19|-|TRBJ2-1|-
TGTGCCAGTAGTATAGATCTAAGGATGGATGAGCAGTTCTTC
CASSIDLRMDEQFF
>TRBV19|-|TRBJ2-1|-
TGTGCCAGTACCCCGACAGGAACCTCCTACAATGAGCAGTTCTTC
CASTPTGTSYNEQFF
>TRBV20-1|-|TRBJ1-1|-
TGCAGTGCCGTCACGGGATCGAAAGCTTTCTTT
CSAVTGSKAFF
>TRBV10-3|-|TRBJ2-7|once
TGTGCCATCAGTGCTTCAGGGAGGAACGAGCAGTACTTC
CAISASGRNEQYF
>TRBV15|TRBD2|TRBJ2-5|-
TGTGCCACCAGCAGGGAACTAGCGGGGGGCGAGACCCAGTACTTC
CATSRELAGGETQYF
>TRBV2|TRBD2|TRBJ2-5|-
TGTGCCAGCAGTGGGGCTAGCGGGGGGGCTCGGGAGACCCAGTACTTC
CASSGASGGARETQYF
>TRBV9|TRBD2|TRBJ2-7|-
TGTGCCAGCAGCGTAGAGGCGGGGGGGCCTCACGAGCAGTACTTC
CASSVEAGGPHEQYF